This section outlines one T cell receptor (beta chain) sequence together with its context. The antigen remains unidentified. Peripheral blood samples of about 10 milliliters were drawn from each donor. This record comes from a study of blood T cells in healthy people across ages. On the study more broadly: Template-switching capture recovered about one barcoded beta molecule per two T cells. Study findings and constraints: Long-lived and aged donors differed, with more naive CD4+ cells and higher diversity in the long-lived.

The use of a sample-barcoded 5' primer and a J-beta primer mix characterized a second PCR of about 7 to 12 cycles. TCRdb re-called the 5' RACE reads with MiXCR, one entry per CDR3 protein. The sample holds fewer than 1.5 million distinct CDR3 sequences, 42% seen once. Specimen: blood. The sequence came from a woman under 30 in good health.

The chain's CDR3 is CASSFRLADEQYF. CDR3 DNA sequence: TGTGCCAGCAGCTTCCGACTAGCCGACGAGCAGTACTTC. The chain joins TRBV7-3 to TRBJ2-7; 7 bases line up with TRBD2. After removal of 3 bases from V and 5 bases from J, the junction contained 4 bases not matched to a gene. The V gene's germline CDR1 is SGHTA and CDR2 FQGTGA. The CDR3 length is 13 residues.